Listed here are 24 T cell receptor beta chains from one sample, sequenced in a study of T-cell reconstitution after alpha-beta-depleted transplantation in children. A TCRbeta library incorporating unique molecular identifiers was prepared. TCRdb re-derived calls from the PCR reads in MiXCR, one entry per CDR3 protein. The table includes hundreds of thousands of distinct CDR3 sequences, around 16% detected once. This sample comprised PBMCs, mostly from graft donor cells, obtained 360 days after TCRalphabeta/CD19-depleted stem cell transplant. Receptor source: a male patient aged 2 to 9 who had a stem cell transplant for acute lymphoblastic leukemia, so the T cells may come from the graft donor.

The V gene is TRBV20-1, the J gene TRBJ2-1, with D possibly matching TRBD2 (6 bases). Germline V CDR1 and CDR2: DFQATT, SNEGSKA (reference sequence). V was clipped by 1 base and J by 12 bases, with 16 bases between them. The CDR3 sequence is 13 residues long. The CDR3 reads CSARVGPGTSQFF. In nucleotides, the CDR3 is TGCAGTGCTAGAGTGGGGCCCGGGACTTCGCAGTTCTTC.

This clonotype was observed a handful of times. This chain links TRBV4-2 with TRBJ2-4; D perhaps matches TRBD1 (5 bases). The CDR3 runs 17 residues. V dropped 0 bases and J dropped 1 base, with 13 bases sitting between them. Germline CDR1 is LGHNA and CDR2 is YNFKEQ. CDR3 bases: TGTGCCAGCAGCCAAGATCTGTTGGGGCCCGCCAAAAACATTCAGTACTTC. Encoded protein: CASSQDLLGPAKNIQYF.

This chain uses TRBV4-2 with TRBJ2-7; 11 bases match TRBD2. Looked up from germline, CDR1 is LGHNA and CDR2 is YNFKEQ. V trimming: 3 bases; J trimming: 0 bases; junction bases outside the gene matches: 7. The CDR3 spans 17 residues. CDR3 sequence reads: CASSHAAGLAGSYEQYF. The CDR3 coding sequence is TGTGCCAGCAGCCATGCCGCCGGACTAGCGGGCTCCTACGAGCAGTACTTC.

The J gene is TRBJ2-1, the V gene TRBV6-2 or TRBV6-3; TRBD2 agrees at 13 bases. V lost 5 bases to trimming and J lost 5 bases; unmatched junction nucleotides: 18. This CDR3 has 20 amino acids. Germline CDR1 MNHEY, CDR2 SVGEGT. This chain's CDR3 is CASSRATGFLGLAGDNEQFF. Written as DNA, the CDR3 is TGTGCCAGCAGTCGTGCCACAGGGTTCCTTGGACTAGCGGGAGACAATGAGCAGTTCTTC.

J is TRBJ2-4 and V is TRBV12-3 or TRBV12-4; D possibly matches TRBD1 or TRBD2 (5 bases each). V lost 3 bases and J 5 bases, leaving 17 bases between the germline ends. The CDR3 is made up of 16 amino acids. The chain's CDR3 is CASSLGPSGRENIQYF. The CDR3 DNA reads TGTGCCAGCAGTTTGGGGCCGTCAGGGCGGGAAAACATTCAGTACTTC.

A few counts support this clonotype. The V call is TRBV9, the J call TRBJ2-2; possible D gene TRBD2, 6 bases. The germline V and J ends were trimmed by 2 bases and 6 bases, with 14 bases remaining between them. The CDR3 runs 15 residues. The germline V gene has CDR1 SGDLS and CDR2 YYNGEE. The CDR3 protein is CASSVGEVRPGELFF. The CDR3 bases are TGTGCCAGCAGCGTGGGGGAGGTGAGGCCCGGGGAGCTGTTTTTT.

This chain links TRBV20-1 with TRBJ2-7, with D tentatively TRBD2 (7 bases). CDR1 is DFQATT, CDR2 SNEGSKA, per germline (reference sequence). This CDR3 contains 13 residues. Trimming shortened V by 3 bases and J by 6 bases, and 15 bases separated the two germline ends. The CDR3 DNA sequence: TGCAGTGCTAGTTCGGGGGGCTCAGGCGAGCAGTACTTC. This translates into CSASSGGSGEQYF.

There are a few counts of this clonotype. The chain uses TRBV12-3 or TRBV12-4 and TRBJ2-1; the match to TRBD2 covers 12 bases. The CDR3 is made up of 14 amino acids. Germline trimming cut 7 bases from V and 7 bases from J; bases unmatched to any gene: 5. The CDR3 nucleotides read TGTGCCAGCACGACTAGCGGGGGATTAAATGAGCAGTTCTTC. This encodes CASTTSGGLNEQFF.

The V call is TRBV5-1, the J call TRBJ2-5; a possible D gene is TRBD1 (6 bases). Trimming left V 3 bases short and J 2 bases short, with 14 bases between. This CDR3 is built from 15 residues. The germline CDR1 and CDR2 sequences are SGHRS and YFSETQ. In DNA form, the CDR3 reads TGCGCCAGCAGCTCCGGGACATTTGGGCAAGAGACCCAGTACTTC. Translation gives CASSSGTFGQETQYF.

The genes are TRBV4-1 and TRBJ2-4; D possibly corresponds to TRBD2 (5 bases). Per germline, CDR1 MGHRA and CDR2 YSYEKL. The CDR3 sequence is 18 residues long. The germline V and J ends were trimmed by 4 bases and 1 base, with 20 bases remaining between them. CDR3: CASSRGLFYGVAKNIQYF. CDR3 nucleotide sequence: TGCGCCAGCAGCCGAGGACTGTTTTATGGGGTTGCCAAAAACATTCAGTACTTC.

This clonotype was seen more than once but under ten times. The chain is built from TRBV7-8 and TRBJ2-5; D remains unclear. The CDR3 extends over 11 amino acids. Trimming left V 5 bases short and J 11 bases short, with 12 bases between. Germline V lookup: CDR1 SGHVS, CDR2 FQNEAQ. The CDR3 protein is CASSPDSHQYF. CDR3 coding DNA: TGTGCCAGCAGCCCTGACTCTCATCAGTACTTC.

This clonotype was detected a few times. The chain couples TRBV6-5 to TRBJ1-6; D is unclear. CDR1 is MNHEY, CDR2 SVGAGI, per germline. V lost 2 bases and J 2 bases, leaving 7 bases between the germline ends. The CDR3 contains 15 residues. The CDR3: CASSYSATYNSPLHF. The DNA for the CDR3 is TGTGCCAGCAGTTACAGTGCGACCTATAATTCACCCCTCCACTTT.

The chain couples TRBV19 to TRBJ2-3, with 8 bases identical to TRBD2. Germline values: CDR1 LNHDA, CDR2 SQIVND (reference sequence). This CDR3 region has 15 residues. V lost 3 bases, J lost 1 base, and 3 bases stayed unmatched. The CDR3 reads CASSMPGGGTDTQYF. CDR3 coding DNA: TGTGCCAGTAGTATGCCGGGAGGGGGCACAGATACGCAGTATTTT.

The genes are TRBV27 and TRBJ1-2, with 7 positions matching TRBD1. Losses at the gene ends were 5 bases for V and 4 bases for J; bases not matched to a gene: 7. Germline values: CDR1 MNHEY, CDR2 SMNVEV (reference sequence). The CDR3 covers 14 residues. CDR3 in amino acids: CASSPRQGRYGYTF. The CDR3 nucleotides are TGTGCCAGCAGTCCCCGACAGGGCCGCTATGGCTACACCTTC.

The rearrangement links TRBV11-2 to TRBJ2-7; 10 bases line up with TRBD2. V dropped 1 base and J dropped 6; count of bases not matched to a gene: 9. CDR3 length: 16 amino acids. Per the germline V gene, CDR1 is SGHAT and CDR2 is FQNNGV. The CDR3 loop reads CASSLGGLAGVFEQYF. CDR3 coding DNA: TGTGCCAGCAGCTTAGGTGGGCTAGCGGGAGTCTTCGAGCAGTACTTC.

The V and J genes are TRBV7-9 and TRBJ1-6; D is ambiguous. The V end lost 4 bases, the J end lost 8 bases, and 12 bases lay between the germline ends. The CDR3 loop spans 14 amino acids. CDR1 and CDR2 from the germline V gene are SEHNR and FQNEAQ (reference sequence). The DNA of the CDR3 is TGTGCCAGCAGCTGGAGCTACCCGGATTCACCCCTCCACTTT. Amino acids: CASSWSYPDSPLHF.

The rearrangement links TRBV6-5 to TRBJ2-5; TRBD2 aligns across 8 bases. Germline loops: CDR1 MNHEY, CDR2 SVGAGI. This CDR3 comprises 17 residues. V gave up 0 bases and J gave up 3 bases; unmatched junction bases: 9. The CDR3 nucleotides read TGTGCCAGCAGTTACTCGGTGTGGGGAGCGGGAGAAGAGACCCAGTACTTC. Amino acid sequence: CASSYSVWGAGEETQYF.

With respect to this clonotype: This may be a read error: a much more frequent sequence differs by one nucleotide. This rearrangement joins TRBV28 to TRBJ1-1; D remains ambiguous. CDR3 length: 11 amino acids. Germline assignment: CDR1 MDHEN and CDR2 SYDVKM. Trimming cost V 7 bases and J 0 bases, with 3 bases left between them. The CDR3 here is CASTMNTEAFF. The CDR3 nucleotides read TGTGCCAGCACCATGAACACTGAAGCTTTCTTT.

The chain joins TRBV5-1 to TRBJ1-4, with a possible D match to TRBD1 (5 bases). This CDR3 spans 15 amino acids. Trimming shortened V by 0 bases and J by 8 bases, and 14 bases separated the two germline ends. Germline V lookup: CDR1 SGHRS, CDR2 YFSETQ. This chain's CDR3 is CASSLAWGRKEKLFF. DNA for the CDR3: TGCGCCAGCAGCTTGGCCTGGGGACGGAAGGAAAAACTGTTTTTT.

The chain is built from TRBV6-1 and TRBJ2-2, with 8 positions matching TRBD1. The trim removed 5 bases at V and 0 bases at J, leaving 2 bases unmatched. From germline, CDR1 is MNHNS and CDR2 SASEGT. The CDR3 loop spans 15 amino acids. CDR3 amino acids: CASSKGQANTGELFF. DNA of the CDR3: TGTGCCAGCAGTAAGGGACAGGCGAACACCGGGGAGCTGTTTTTT.

This clonotype came up many times. The CDR3 DNA follows: TGTGCCAGCAATTCACGGAGCAATCAGCCCCAGCATTTT. As protein: CASNSRSNQPQHF. The rearrangement joins TRBV6-5 to TRBJ1-5; no definite D call. Germline V gene sequence: CDR1 MNHEY, CDR2 SVGAGI. This CDR3 is built from 13 residues. The V end lost 7 bases, the J end lost 1 base, and 8 bases lay between the germline ends.

The chain uses TRBV5-1 and TRBJ2-2, with D perhaps matching TRBD1 (6 bases). Germline V gives CDR1 SGHRS, CDR2 YFSETQ. With 6 bases removed from V and 0 bases from J, the gap between germline ends came to 18 bases. This CDR3 is 17 amino acids long. The CDR3 spells CASTPSRGLTNTGELFF. DNA of the CDR3: TGCGCCAGCACTCCTTCCAGGGGCCTAACGAACACCGGGGAGCTGTTTTTT.

This clonotype was detected only a few times. The CDR3, as DNA: TGCAGTCTAGCCGGGACTAGCGGGAGGAGCACAGATACGCAGTATTTT. It encodes CSLAGTSGRSTDTQYF. This chain uses TRBV29-1 with TRBJ2-3; 15 nucleotides align to TRBD2. This CDR3 has 16 amino acids. CDR1 is SQVTM, CDR2 ANQGSEA, per germline.

In its sample, this clonotype was seen a few times. The chain links TRBV30 to TRBJ2-2; unclear D gene. This CDR3 is built from 13 residues. Trimming took 2 bases from V and 1 from J, leaving 5 bases between them. Germline CDR1 GTSNPN, CDR2 SVGIG (reference sequence). CDR3: CAWSHENTGELFF. DNA of the CDR3: TGTGCCTGGAGTCATGAGAACACCGGGGAGCTGTTTTTT.